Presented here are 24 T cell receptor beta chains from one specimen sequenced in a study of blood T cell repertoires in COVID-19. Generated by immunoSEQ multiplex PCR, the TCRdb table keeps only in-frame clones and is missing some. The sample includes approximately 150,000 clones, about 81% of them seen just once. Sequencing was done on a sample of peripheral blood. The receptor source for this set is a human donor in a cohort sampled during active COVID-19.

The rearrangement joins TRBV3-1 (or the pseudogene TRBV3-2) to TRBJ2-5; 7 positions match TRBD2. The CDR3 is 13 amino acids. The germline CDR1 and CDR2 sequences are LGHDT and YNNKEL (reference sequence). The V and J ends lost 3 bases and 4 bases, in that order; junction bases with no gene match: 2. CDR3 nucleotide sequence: TGTGCCAGCAGCCAGGGGGGGGGAGAGACCCAGTACTTC. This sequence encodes CASSQGGGETQYF.

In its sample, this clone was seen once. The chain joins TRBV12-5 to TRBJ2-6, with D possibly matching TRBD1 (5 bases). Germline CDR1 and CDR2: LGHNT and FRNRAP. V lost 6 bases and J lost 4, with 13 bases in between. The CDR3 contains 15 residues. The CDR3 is CASGLDISGANVLTF. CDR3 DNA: TGTGCTAGTGGCCTGGACATATCGGGGGCCAACGTCCTGACTTTC.

The CDR3 region is CASSAGGPGRGNTIYF. The CDR3 DNA sequence: TGCGCCAGCAGCGCCGGTGGGCCCGGGAGAGGAAACACCATATATTTT. The chain combines TRBV5-1 with TRBJ1-3, with D unclear. The V and J ends lost 4 bases and 4 bases respectively, with 18 bases between them. Germline V gives CDR1 SGHRS, CDR2 YFSETQ. This CDR3 has 16 residues.

CDR3 sequence (DNA): TGTGCCAGTAGTATCGGGACTAGCGGGAGTGTCGGGGAGCTGTTTTTT. Translated, it gives CASSIGTSGSVGELFF. The rearrangement links TRBV19 to TRBJ2-2, with TRBD2 identical over 14 bases. This CDR3 spans 16 amino acids. V shed 3 bases and J 7 bases; nucleotides not matched to a gene: 4. Germline-derived CDR1 and CDR2 are LNHDA and SQIVND (reference sequence).

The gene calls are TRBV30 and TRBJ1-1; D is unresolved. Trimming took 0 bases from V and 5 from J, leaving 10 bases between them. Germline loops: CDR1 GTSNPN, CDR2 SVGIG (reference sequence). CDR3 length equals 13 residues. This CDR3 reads CAWSVDSRTEAFF. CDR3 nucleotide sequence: TGTGCCTGGAGTGTAGATTCCAGGACTGAAGCTTTCTTT.

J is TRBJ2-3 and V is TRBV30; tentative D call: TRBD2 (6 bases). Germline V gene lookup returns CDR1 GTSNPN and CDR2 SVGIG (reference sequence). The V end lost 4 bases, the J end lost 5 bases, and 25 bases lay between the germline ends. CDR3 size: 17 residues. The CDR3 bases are TGTGCCTGGACTAGGACGGACGCGGGGATGAGTCGAGATACGCAGTATTTT. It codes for CAWTRTDAGMSRDTQYF.

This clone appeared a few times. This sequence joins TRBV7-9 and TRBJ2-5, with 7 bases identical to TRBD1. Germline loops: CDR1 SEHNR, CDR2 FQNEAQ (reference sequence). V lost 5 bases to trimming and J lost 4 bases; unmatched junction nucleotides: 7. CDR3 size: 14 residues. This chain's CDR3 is CASSTDRVGETQYF. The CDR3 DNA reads TGTGCCAGCAGCACCGACAGGGTTGGAGAGACCCAGTACTTC.

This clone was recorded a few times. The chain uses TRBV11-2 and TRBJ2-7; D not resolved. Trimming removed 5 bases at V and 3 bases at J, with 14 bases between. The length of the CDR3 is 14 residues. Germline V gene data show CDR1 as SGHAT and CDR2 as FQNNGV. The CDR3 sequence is CASSGLGLRYEQYF. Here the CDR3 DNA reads TGTGCCAGCAGCGGTCTCGGGTTACGCTACGAGCAGTACTTC.

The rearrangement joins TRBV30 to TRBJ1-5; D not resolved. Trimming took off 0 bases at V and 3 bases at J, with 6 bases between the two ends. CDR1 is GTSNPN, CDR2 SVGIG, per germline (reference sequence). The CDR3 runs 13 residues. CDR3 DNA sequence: TGTGCCTGGAGTGTCCAGGACAATCAGCCCCAGCATTTT. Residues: CAWSVQDNQPQHF.

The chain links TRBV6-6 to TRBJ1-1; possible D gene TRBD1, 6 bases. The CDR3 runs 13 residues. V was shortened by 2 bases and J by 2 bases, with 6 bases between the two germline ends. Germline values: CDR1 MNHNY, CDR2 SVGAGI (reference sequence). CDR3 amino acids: CASSYGGNTEAFF. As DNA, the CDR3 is TGTGCCAGCAGTTACGGGGGCAACACTGAAGCTTTCTTT.

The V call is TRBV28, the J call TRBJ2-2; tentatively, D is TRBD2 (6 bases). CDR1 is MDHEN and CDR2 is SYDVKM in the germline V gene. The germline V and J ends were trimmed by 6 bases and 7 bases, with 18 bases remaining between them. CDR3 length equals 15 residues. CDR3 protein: CASRPYRGFNGELFF. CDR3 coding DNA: TGTGCCAGCAGGCCCTATCGGGGGTTTAACGGGGAGCTGTTTTTT.

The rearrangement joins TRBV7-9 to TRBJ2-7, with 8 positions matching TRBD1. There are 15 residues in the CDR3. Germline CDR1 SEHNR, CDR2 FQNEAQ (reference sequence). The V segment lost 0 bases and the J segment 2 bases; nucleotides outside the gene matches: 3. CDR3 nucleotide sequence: TGTGCCAGCAGCTTAGCGAAACAGGGGGCCTACGAGCAGTACTTC. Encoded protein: CASSLAKQGAYEQYF.

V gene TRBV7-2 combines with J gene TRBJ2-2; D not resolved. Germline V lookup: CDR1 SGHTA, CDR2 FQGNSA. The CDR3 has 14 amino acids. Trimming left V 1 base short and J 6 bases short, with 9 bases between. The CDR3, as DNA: TGTGCCAGCAGCTTAGTTAAAGCCCCCGGGGAGCTGTTTTTT. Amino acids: CASSLVKAPGELFF.

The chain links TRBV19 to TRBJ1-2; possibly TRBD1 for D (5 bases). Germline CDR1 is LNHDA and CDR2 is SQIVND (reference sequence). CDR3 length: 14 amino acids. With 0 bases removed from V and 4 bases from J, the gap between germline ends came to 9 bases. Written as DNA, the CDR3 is TGTGCCAGTAGTATAGATTCAGGGCCCTATGGCTACACCTTC. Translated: CASSIDSGPYGYTF. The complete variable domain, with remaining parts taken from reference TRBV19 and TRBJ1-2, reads DGGITQSPKYLFRKEGQNVTLSCEQNLNHDAMYWYRQDPGQGLRLIYYSQIVNDFQKGDIAEGYSVSREKKESFPLTVTSAQKNPTAFYLCASSIDSGPYGYTFGSGTRLTVV.

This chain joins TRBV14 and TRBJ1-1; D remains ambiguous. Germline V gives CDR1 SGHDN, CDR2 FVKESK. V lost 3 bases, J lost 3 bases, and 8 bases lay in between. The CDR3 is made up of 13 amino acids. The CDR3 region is CASSHGTYTEAFF. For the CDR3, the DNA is TGTGCCAGCAGCCATGGCACCTACACTGAAGCTTTCTTT.

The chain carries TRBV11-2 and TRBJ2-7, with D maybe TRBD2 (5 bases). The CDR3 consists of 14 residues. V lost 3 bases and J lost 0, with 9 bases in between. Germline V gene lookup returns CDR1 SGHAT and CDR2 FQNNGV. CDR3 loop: CASSLGEGSYEQYF. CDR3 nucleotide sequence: TGTGCCAGCAGCTTGGGCGAGGGCTCCTACGAGCAGTACTTC.

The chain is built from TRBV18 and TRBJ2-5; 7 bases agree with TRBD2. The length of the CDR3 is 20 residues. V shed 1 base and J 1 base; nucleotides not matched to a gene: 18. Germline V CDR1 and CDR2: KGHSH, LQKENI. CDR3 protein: CASSPLPGTNRIGAQETQYF. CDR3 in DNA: TGTGCCAGCTCACCACTCCCCGGGACTAACCGCATCGGGGCCCAAGAGACCCAGTACTTC.

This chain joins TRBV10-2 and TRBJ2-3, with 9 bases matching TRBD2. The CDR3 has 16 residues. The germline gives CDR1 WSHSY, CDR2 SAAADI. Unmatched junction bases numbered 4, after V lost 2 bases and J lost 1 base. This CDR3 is CASSEAGGRGTDTQYF. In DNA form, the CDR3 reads TGCGCCAGCAGTGAGGCCGGCGGGAGGGGCACAGATACGCAGTATTTT.

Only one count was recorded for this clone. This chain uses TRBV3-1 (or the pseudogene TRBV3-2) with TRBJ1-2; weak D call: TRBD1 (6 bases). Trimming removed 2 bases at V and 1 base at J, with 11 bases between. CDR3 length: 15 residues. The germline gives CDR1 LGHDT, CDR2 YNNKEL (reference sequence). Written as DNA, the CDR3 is TGTGCCAGCAGCCAATGGGGACACCTTAACTATGGCTACACCTTC. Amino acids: CASSQWGHLNYGYTF.

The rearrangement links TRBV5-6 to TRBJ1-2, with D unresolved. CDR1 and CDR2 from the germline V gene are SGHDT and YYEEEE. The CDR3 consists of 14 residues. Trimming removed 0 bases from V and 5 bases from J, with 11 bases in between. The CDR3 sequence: CASSLAGTPYGYTF. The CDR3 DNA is TGTGCCAGCAGCTTGGCTGGCACACCGTATGGCTACACCTTC.

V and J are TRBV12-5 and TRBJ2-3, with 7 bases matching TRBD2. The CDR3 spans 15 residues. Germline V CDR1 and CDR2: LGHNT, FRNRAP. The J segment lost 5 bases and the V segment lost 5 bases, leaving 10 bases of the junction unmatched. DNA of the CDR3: TGTGCTAGTGGTCAATCAAGCGGGGTTTTAGATACGCAGTATTTT. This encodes CASGQSSGVLDTQYF.

The CDR3 region has the DNA TGTGCCAGCAGCGCGGGGACAGGGTGGAATAATTCACCCCTCCACTTT. Amino acid sequence: CASSAGTGWNNSPLHF. This rearrangement joins TRBV9 to TRBJ1-6, with 9 bases identical to TRBD1. Trimming took 3 bases from V and 5 from J; bases not matched to a gene: 6. Per the germline V gene, CDR1 is SGDLS and CDR2 is YYNGEE. The CDR3 is 16 residues long.

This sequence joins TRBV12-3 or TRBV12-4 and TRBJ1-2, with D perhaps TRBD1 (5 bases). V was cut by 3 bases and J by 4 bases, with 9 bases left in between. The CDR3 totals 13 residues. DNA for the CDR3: TGTGCCAGCAGTTTGGCAGGGTTCTATGGCTACACCTTC. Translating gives CASSLAGFYGYTF.

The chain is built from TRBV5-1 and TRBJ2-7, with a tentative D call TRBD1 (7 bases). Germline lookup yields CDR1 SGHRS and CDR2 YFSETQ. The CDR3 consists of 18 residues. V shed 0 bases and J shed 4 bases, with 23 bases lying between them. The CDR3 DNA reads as TGCGCCAGCAGCTTGGTGGCGGGGCAGGGGGGTCTTGTTTACGAGCAGTACTTC. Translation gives CASSLVAGQGGLVYEQYF.